This TCR beta chain was sequenced during a study of OX40 agonist ivuxolimab in advanced cancers. Data came from immunoSEQ multiplex PCR; TCRdb stores just in-frame clones and leaves some out. The sample gives more than 65,000 clones, 84% of which show up once; roughly 25% is in the top ten. The V gene's germline CDR1 is MNHEY and CDR2 SVGAGI. There are 15 residues in the CDR3. The V end lost 6 bases, the J end lost 9 bases, and 21 bases lay between the germline ends. The specimen comprised CD4+ or CD8+ T cells sorted from blood, sampled in a trial of the OX40 agonist ivuxolimab. This TCR came from an adult with an advanced solid tumor such as melanoma, head and neck, liver or kidney cancer. The chain links TRBV6-5 to TRBJ2-1; D could derive from TRBD1 or TRBD2 (5 bases each). The CDR3 region is CASSFDPFGTAEQFF. The CDR3, as DNA: TGTGCCAGCAGCTTCGACCCGTTCGGGACCGCTGAGCAGTTCTTC.